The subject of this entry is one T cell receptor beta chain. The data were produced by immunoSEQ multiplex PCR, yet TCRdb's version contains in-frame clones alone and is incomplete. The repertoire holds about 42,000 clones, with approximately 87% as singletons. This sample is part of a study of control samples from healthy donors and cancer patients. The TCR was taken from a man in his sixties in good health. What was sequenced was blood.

The CDR3: CASSLRSEGSYEQYF. In DNA, the CDR3 is TGTGCCAGCAGCCTTAGAAGTGAGGGCTCCTACGAGCAGTACTTC. The chain carries TRBV4-2 and TRBJ2-7; perhaps TRBD2 as D (5 bases). CDR3 length: 15 amino acids. With 4 bases removed from V and 0 bases from J, the gap between germline ends came to 13 bases. The germline V gene encodes CDR1 LGHNA and CDR2 YNFKEQ.